This TCR beta chain was observed in a study of OX40 agonist ivuxolimab in advanced cancers. Study-level information: Patients received ivuxolimab, an agonistic anti-OX40 (CD134) antibody. Patients were treated with intravenous ivuxolimab, dosed at 0.01 to 10 mg/kg and infused every 2 weeks. Points from the study as a whole: Both CD4+ and CD8+ T cell populations in blood had undergone clonal expansion by week 6 at 0.1 to 3.0 mg/kg. Antigen specificity remained undetermined for the expanded peripheral T cells.

Comments on this clone: Its antigen is as yet unknown.

The CDR3 has 15 residues. V lost 6 bases and J lost 2; bases outside the gene matches: 3. Looked up from germline, CDR1 is MDHEN and CDR2 is SYDVKM. Some clones are missing from TCRdb's copy, which holds only in-frame ones; the method was immunoSEQ multiplex PCR. The sample has fewer than 90,000 clones, roughly 93% seen once. The sequence came from an adult with an advanced solid tumor such as melanoma, head and neck, liver or kidney cancer. The sample here was CD4+ or CD8+ T cells sorted from blood, taken in a trial of the OX40 agonist ivuxolimab. The chain uses TRBV28 and TRBJ2-6; 8 bases are a match to TRBD2. The CDR3 reads CASSLRGAGANVLTF. The DNA for the CDR3 is TGTGCCAGCAGCCTGCGGGGGGCTGGGGCCAACGTCCTGACTTTC.